This T cell receptor beta chain came from a study of high-grade serous ovarian cancer treatment subgroups. Background on the study: Each sample yielded on average approximately 7,500 unique TCR beta rearrangements from some 14,000 reads. The study, taken as a whole, reports: Repertoire similarity ranged roughly 0.095 to 0.79 between tumors of one patient. Bulk tumor TCR sequencing gave no spatial information.

Tumor samples were taken before definitive surgery or chemotherapy. A remark on this clone: As yet, its antigen is unknown.

Libraries were prepared by immunoSEQ multiplex PCR; TCRdb keeps only in-frame clonotypes and omits some of them. Of roughly 5,200 clones detected, about 78% appear once; the ten largest clones hold around 10%. CDR3 size: 15 residues. Looked up from germline, CDR1 is LGHNA and CDR2 is YSLEER. V lost 4 bases and J lost 13, with 22 bases in between. The source is a human donor with high-grade serous ovarian cancer. The chain couples TRBV4-3 to TRBJ1-4; possibly TRBD1 for D (6 bases). The sample consisted of tumor tissue. In DNA, the CDR3 is TGCGCCAGCAGCCCCCGTATCTTCGGACAGATTGGACTGTTTTTT. Translating it yields CASSPRIFGQIGLFF.